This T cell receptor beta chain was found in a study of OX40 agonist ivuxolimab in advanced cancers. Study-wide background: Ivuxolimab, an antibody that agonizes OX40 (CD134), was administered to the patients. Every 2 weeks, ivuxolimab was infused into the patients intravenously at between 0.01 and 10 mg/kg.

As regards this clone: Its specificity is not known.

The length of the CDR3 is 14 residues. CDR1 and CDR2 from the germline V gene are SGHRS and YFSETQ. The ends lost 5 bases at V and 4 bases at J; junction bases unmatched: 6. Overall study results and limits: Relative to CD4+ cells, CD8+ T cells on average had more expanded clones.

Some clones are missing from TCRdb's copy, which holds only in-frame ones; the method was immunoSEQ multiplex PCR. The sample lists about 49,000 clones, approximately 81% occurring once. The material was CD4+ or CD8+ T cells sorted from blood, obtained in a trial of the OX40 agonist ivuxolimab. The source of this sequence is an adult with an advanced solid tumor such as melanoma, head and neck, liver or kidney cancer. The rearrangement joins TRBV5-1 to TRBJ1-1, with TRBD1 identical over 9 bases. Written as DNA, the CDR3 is TGCGCCAGCAGAGGGACAGGGTATACCACTGAAGCTTTCTTT. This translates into CASRGTGYTTEAFF.